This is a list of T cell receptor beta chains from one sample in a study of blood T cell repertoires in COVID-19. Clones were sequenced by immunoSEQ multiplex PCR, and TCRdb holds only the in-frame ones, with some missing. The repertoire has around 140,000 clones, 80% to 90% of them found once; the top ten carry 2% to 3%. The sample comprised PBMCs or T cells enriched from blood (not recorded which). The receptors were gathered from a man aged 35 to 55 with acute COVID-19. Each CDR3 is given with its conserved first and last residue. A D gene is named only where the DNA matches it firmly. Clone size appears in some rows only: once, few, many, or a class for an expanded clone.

CDR3aa: CASSYPGVFHEQYF; CDR3nt: TGTGCCAGCAGTTACCCGGGAGTATTCCACGAGCAGTACTTC; v_gene: TRBV6-5; j_gene: TRBJ2-7; d_gene: NA; abundance: NA; len: 14
CDR3aa: CASSSLGQGRIGELFF; CDR3nt: TGTGCCAGCAGTTCTCTCGGACAGGGCAGGATCGGGGAGCTGTTTTTT; v_gene: TRBV28; j_gene: TRBJ2-2; d_gene: TRBD1; abundance: NA; len: 16
CDR3aa: CASSAEGYSYNEQFF; CDR3nt: TGTGCCAGCAGCGCCGAGGGCTACTCCTACAATGAGCAGTTCTTC; v_gene: TRBV28; j_gene: TRBJ2-1; d_gene: NA; abundance: NA; len: 15
CDR3aa: CASSYGTSGYNEQFF; CDR3nt: TGTGCCAGCAGCTATGGGACTAGCGGATACAATGAGCAGTTCTTC; v_gene: TRBV5-8; j_gene: TRBJ2-1; d_gene: TRBD2; abundance: NA; len: 15
CDR3aa: CASTINGGRGEQYF; CDR3nt: TGTGCCAGCACCATTAACGGGGGGAGGGGCGAGCAGTACTTC; v_gene: TRBV6-5; j_gene: TRBJ2-7; d_gene: TRBD2; abundance: NA; len: 14
CDR3aa: CATSDSWPNTGELFF; CDR3nt: TGTGCCACCAGTGATTCGTGGCCTAACACCGGGGAGCTGTTTTTT; v_gene: TRBV24-1; j_gene: TRBJ2-2; d_gene: NA; abundance: once; len: 15
CDR3aa: CSASSSPGLAGENTGELFF; CDR3nt: TGCAGTGCTAGTTCCTCCCCGGGACTAGCGGGGGAGAACACCGGGGAGCTGTTTTTT; v_gene: TRBV20-1; j_gene: TRBJ2-2; d_gene: TRBD2; abundance: NA; len: 19
CDR3aa: CASSGGQFPYNSPLHF; CDR3nt: TGTGCCAGCAGTGGGGGACAGTTTCCGTATAATTCACCCCTCCACTTT; v_gene: TRBV28; j_gene: TRBJ1-6; d_gene: TRBD1; abundance: NA; len: 16
CDR3aa: CASRRGQGQETQYF; CDR3nt: TGTGCCAGCAGACGCGGACAGGGTCAAGAGACCCAGTACTTC; v_gene: TRBV6-5; j_gene: TRBJ2-5; d_gene: TRBD1; abundance: NA; len: 14
CDR3aa: CASSLMGQGSYEQYF; CDR3nt: TGTGCCAGCAGCTTAATGGGACAGGGGTCTTACGAGCAGTACTTC; v_gene: TRBV5-6; j_gene: TRBJ2-7; d_gene: TRBD1; abundance: NA; len: 15
CDR3aa: CASSNWGGNTEAFF; CDR3nt: TGTGCCAGTAGTAATTGGGGGGGGAACACTGAAGCTTTCTTT; v_gene: TRBV19; j_gene: TRBJ1-1; d_gene: NA; abundance: once; len: 14
CDR3aa: CASSKMDISAGGYTF; CDR3nt: TGTGCCAGTAGTAAAATGGACATATCGGCGGGAGGCTACACCTTC; v_gene: TRBV19; j_gene: TRBJ1-2; d_gene: NA; abundance: once; len: 15
CDR3aa: CASSLFGGADTQYF; CDR3nt: TGTGCCAGCAGCCTTTTTGGGGGCGCAGATACGCAGTATTTT; v_gene: TRBV3-1/TRBV3-2; j_gene: TRBJ2-3; d_gene: NA; abundance: NA; len: 14
CDR3aa: CASSTSGNYEQYF; CDR3nt: TGTGCCAGCAGCACTTCAGGGAACTACGAGCAGTACTTC; v_gene: TRBV11-2; j_gene: TRBJ2-7; d_gene: NA; abundance: NA; len: 13
CDR3aa: CATSRVPGTLHF; CDR3nt: TGTGCCACCAGCAGAGTCCCGGGGACCCTCCACTTT; v_gene: TRBV15; j_gene: TRBJ1-6; d_gene: NA; abundance: NA; len: 12
CDR3aa: CASSRAGGTTGELFF; CDR3nt: TGTGCCAGCAGCCGAGCGGGAGGGACCACCGGGGAGCTGTTTTTT; v_gene: TRBV5-6; j_gene: TRBJ2-2; d_gene: TRBD2; abundance: NA; len: 15
CDR3aa: CASSIRDTQYF; CDR3nt: TGTGCCAGCAGTATCCGGGATACGCAGTATTTT; v_gene: TRBV28; j_gene: TRBJ2-3; d_gene: NA; abundance: NA; len: 11
CDR3aa: CASSIRGTQYF; CDR3nt: TGTGCCAGTAGTATTAGAGGGACGCAGTATTTT; v_gene: TRBV19; j_gene: TRBJ2-3; d_gene: NA; abundance: NA; len: 11
CDR3aa: CASSLHERTEAFF; CDR3nt: TGTGCCAGCAGTTTACACGAGAGGACTGAAGCTTTCTTT; v_gene: TRBV27; j_gene: TRBJ1-1; d_gene: NA; abundance: NA; len: 13
CDR3aa: CASSPDRGRVGYTF; CDR3nt: TGTGCCAGCAGCCCGGACAGGGGGCGGGTTGGCTACACCTTC; v_gene: TRBV7-2; j_gene: TRBJ1-2; d_gene: TRBD1; abundance: few; len: 14